This T cell receptor beta chain stems from a study of blood T cells in healthy people across ages. This clonotype is a singleton in its sample. PBMCs were isolated at a quantity of at least 7 million per sample. V was cut by 1 base and J by 5 bases, with 13 bases left in between. Germline CDR1 reads SGHRS; CDR2 reads YFSETQ. CDR3 length equals 15 residues. PCR was performed a second time for 7 to 11 cycles using a sample-barcoded 5' primer and a J-beta primer mix. TCRdb independently ran MiXCR on the 5' RACE reads; one entry per CDR3 protein. The sample records around 1,900,000 distinct CDR3 sequences, roughly 43% being singletons.

V usage is TRBV5-1 and J usage is TRBJ2-1; D might be TRBD2 (5 bases). The sequencing sample was made of blood. The source is a human donor in good health. CDR3 sequence: CASSLWAGQDNEQFF. CDR3 coding DNA: TGCGCCAGCAGCTTGTGGGCGGGCCAGGACAATGAGCAGTTCTTC.